Below, 29 T cell receptor beta chains from the same sample are listed, as sequenced in a study of T cell repertoires in cytomegalovirus infection. MiXCR, applied by TCRdb to the reads, yields one record per CDR3 protein. The sample includes about 890,000 distinct CDR3 sequences, approximately 31% of them seen just once. No antigen has been assigned to these receptors. Sample: cultured CD8+ T cells from PBMCs, taken from culture after CMV antigen stimulation. The origin of the receptors is a human donor in good health (CMV status not recorded). Some clones in this sample may be carry-over from other donors' samples.

The rearrangement joins TRBV7-9 to TRBJ1-6, with unresolved D. This CDR3 spans 17 amino acids. CDR1 is SEHNR and CDR2 is FQNEAQ in the germline V gene (reference sequence). The V and J ends lost 4 bases and 8 bases respectively, with 21 bases between them. The CDR3 DNA reads as TGTGCCAGCAGCTCAAGGGCCGGACGGACGCCCGATTCACCCCTCCACTTT. This gives the protein CASSSRAGRTPDSPLHF.

J is TRBJ2-3 and V is TRBV12-3 or TRBV12-4, with 9 positions matching TRBD2. With V trimmed by 7 bases and J by 5 bases, 16 bases remained unmatched. This CDR3 contains 17 residues. CDR3 DNA sequence: TGTGCCAGCACCCCCAAGACTAGCGGCCTCATGGGAGATACGCAGTATTTT. As protein: CASTPKTSGLMGDTQYF.

There are many counts of this clonotype. This chain links TRBV7-2 with TRBJ1-4, with 8 nucleotides matching TRBD1. Germline V CDR1 and CDR2: SGHTA, FQGNSA. Trimming cost V 5 bases and J 0 bases; bases outside gene matches: 14. The CDR3 is made up of 19 amino acids. CDR3 in amino acids: CASSQMVQGVFTTNEKLFF. CDR3 coding DNA: TGTGCCAGCAGCCAAATGGTACAGGGGGTTTTTACAACTAATGAAAAACTGTTTTTT. Drawing the rest from reference TRBV7-2 and TRBJ1-4, the complete variable domain is GAGVSQSPSNKVTEKGKDVELRCDPISGHTALYWYRQSLGQGLEFLIYFQGNSAPDKSGLPSDRFSAERTGGSVSTLTIQRTQQEDSAVYLCASSQMVQGVFTTNEKLFFGSGTQLSVL.

J is TRBJ2-7 and V is TRBV29-1; maybe TRBD1 (9 bases). CDR1 and CDR2 from the germline V gene are SQVTM and ANQGSEA. The CDR3 extends over 14 amino acids. The V and J ends lost 5 bases and 5 bases respectively, with 19 bases between them. CDR3 sequence (DNA): TGCAGCGTTCTTACGGGGGGGACAGGGAACGAGCAGTACTTC. Translating gives CSVLTGGTGNEQYF.

The chain is built from TRBV29-1 and TRBJ1-1, with TRBD1 identical over 8 bases. V lost 6 bases to trimming and J lost 3 bases; unmatched junction nucleotides: 3. Germline loops: CDR1 SQVTM, CDR2 ANQGSEA. The CDR3 consists of 12 residues. CDR3 bases: TGCAGCGTCGCGACAGGGGACACTGAAGCTTTCTTT. It yields the protein CSVATGDTEAFF.

This clonotype was seen only a few times. The chain is built from TRBV19 and TRBJ2-3; a weak D match, TRBD1 (5 bases). The CDR3 contains 15 residues. Germline V gene data show CDR1 as LNHDA and CDR2 as SQIVND (reference sequence). The V gene lost 3 bases and the J gene lost 0 bases, with 10 bases spanning the gap. The CDR3 spells CASSIQDRSTDTQYF. CDR3 nucleotides: TGTGCCAGTAGTATCCAAGACAGAAGCACAGATACGCAGTATTTT.

V usage is TRBV6-5 and J usage is TRBJ2-2; 11 bases map to TRBD1. The CDR3 has 17 residues. Looked up from germline, CDR1 is MNHEY and CDR2 is SVGAGI. V was clipped by 1 base and J by 6 bases; unmatched bases: 7. This chain's CDR3 is CASSYYVGTGGPGELFF. As DNA, the CDR3 is TGTGCCAGCAGTTACTACGTCGGGACAGGGGGACCCGGGGAGCTGTTTTTT.

This clonotype has more than one count but fewer than ten. The CDR3 reads CASSYSIGVNEQFF. Written as DNA, the CDR3 is TGTGCCAGCAGTTACTCGATAGGAGTCAATGAGCAGTTCTTC. V and J are TRBV6-2 or TRBV6-3 and TRBJ2-1; D gene unclear. The CDR3 runs 14 residues. The germline CDR1 and CDR2 sequences are MNHEY and SVGEGT. V was shortened by 0 bases and J by 6 bases, with 9 bases between the two germline ends.

This clonotype has more than one count but fewer than ten. The V and J genes are TRBV27 and TRBJ1-2; D unclear. Germline CDR1 reads MNHEY; CDR2 reads SMNVEV (reference sequence). The CDR3 extends over 13 amino acids. Trimming removed 5 bases from V and 5 bases from J, with 12 bases in between. As DNA, the CDR3 is TGTGCCAGCAGTGCGACGCGACTGTATGGCTACACCTTC. It codes for CASSATRLYGYTF.

The V gene is TRBV7-9, the J gene TRBJ1-6; tentative D call: TRBD1 (5 bases). The CDR3 length is 14 residues. Germline loops: CDR1 SEHNR, CDR2 FQNEAQ (reference sequence). V lost 4 bases, J lost 4 bases, and 8 bases lay in between. CDR3 sequence reads: CASSSDTYNSPLHF. CDR3 sequence (DNA): TGTGCCAGCAGCTCGGACACGTATAATTCACCCCTCCACTTT.

The chain couples TRBV6-5 to TRBJ1-1; D gene unclear. V was clipped by 0 bases and J by 4 bases, with 18 bases between them. Germline lookup yields CDR1 MNHEY and CDR2 SVGAGI. The CDR3 loop spans 17 amino acids. The CDR3 spells CASSYSGRIMSGTEAFF. CDR3 DNA: TGTGCCAGCAGTTACTCAGGCCGGATAATGAGTGGCACTGAAGCTTTCTTT.

This clonotype was counted a few times. The chain joins TRBV10-3 to TRBJ2-7; 9 nucleotides line up with TRBD1. The CDR3 covers 13 residues. V gave up 6 bases and J gave up 2 bases; unmatched junction bases: 2. Germline values: CDR1 ENHRY, CDR2 SYGVKD. CDR3 amino acids: CAIRGDRAYEQYV. In DNA form, the CDR3 reads TGTGCCATCAGGGGGGACAGGGCCTACGAGCAGTACGTC.

This clonotype occurred many times. As DNA, the CDR3 is TGTGCCAGGAGAGCGAACACTGAAGCTTTCTTT. This encodes CARRANTEAFF. This rearrangement joins TRBV2 to TRBJ1-1; D gene unclear. Germline CDR1 and CDR2: SNHLY and FYNNEI. Trimming left V 9 bases short and J 1 base short, with 6 bases between. There are 11 residues in the CDR3.

This clonotype came up a few times. The V gene is TRBV6-5, the J gene TRBJ1-2; D unclear. The CDR3 contains 15 residues. V was trimmed by 4 bases and J by 4 bases, leaving 16 bases between them. Germline CDR1 reads MNHEY; CDR2 reads SVGAGI. CDR3: CASSSFRTGGYGYTF. For the CDR3, the DNA is TGTGCCAGCAGTTCCTTCCGGACCGGCGGCTATGGCTACACCTTC.

The CDR3 bases are TGTGCCAGCAGTGAGACGGGTGGCACACACTACGAGCAGTACGTC. Its protein product is CASSETGGTHYEQYV. The chain carries TRBV6-2 or TRBV6-3 and TRBJ2-7; D remains ambiguous. The length of the CDR3 is 15 residues. The germline V and J ends were trimmed by 5 bases and 3 bases, with 17 bases remaining between them. CDR1 and CDR2 (germline): MNHEY, SVGEGT.

To note about this clonotype: At one end the junction does not follow the germline gene, possibly because of a read error. The chain carries TRBV7-6 and TRBJ1-6; 7 bases agree with TRBD1. CDR1 is SGHVS and CDR2 is FNYEAQ in the germline V gene. The CDR3 has 13 residues. The CDR3: CASSSLLGGPWYF. The CDR3 DNA reads as TGTGCCAGCAGCTCCTTGTTAGGGGGCCCCTGGTACTTT.

This chain connects TRBV6-5 to TRBJ2-5; TRBD2 might be the D (5 bases). The CDR3 spans 13 residues. In germline, CDR1 is MNHEY, CDR2 SVGAGI. V was clipped by 3 bases and J by 5 bases, with 10 bases between them. CDR3 DNA: TGTGCCAGCAGTTATACTAGTGTGGAGACCCAGTACTTC. It codes for CASSYTSVETQYF.

This chain links TRBV19 with TRBJ1-6, with 7 positions matching TRBD1. Germline loops: CDR1 LNHDA, CDR2 SQIVND (reference sequence). CDR3 length: 14 amino acids. Trimming at V came to 5 bases and at J to 7 bases, leaving 5 bases not matched to a gene. In DNA, the CDR3 is TGTGCCAGTAGTCAAGGGACAGCCAATTCACCCCTCCACTTT. Protein product: CASSQGTANSPLHF.

The chain carries TRBV29-1 and TRBJ2-1; 9 bases agree with TRBD2. The CDR3 has 14 amino acids. The V gene end was trimmed by 7 bases and the J gene end by 2 bases; junction bases not matched to a gene: 6. CDR1 is SQVTM and CDR2 is ANQGSEA in the germline V gene. CDR3 sequence (DNA): TGCAGCGCCGCGGGGGGGAAAACCTACAATGAGCAGTTCTTC. Translating gives CSAAGGKTYNEQFF.

V and J are TRBV5-6 and TRBJ2-1; 8 bases fit TRBD2. This CDR3 is built from 15 residues. Germline V gene lookup returns CDR1 SGHDT and CDR2 YYEEEE. The trim removed 4 bases at V and 5 bases at J, leaving 8 bases unmatched. CDR3 sequence reads: CASSPETSADNEQFF. Written as DNA, the CDR3 is TGTGCCAGCAGCCCGGAGACTAGCGCCGACAATGAGCAGTTCTTC. Looking up the rest from reference TRBV5-6 and TRBJ2-1 gives the full variable domain: DAGVTQSPTHLIKTRGQQVTLRCSPKSGHDTVSWYQQALGQGPQFIFQYYEEEERQRGNFPDRFSGHQFPNYSSELNVNALLLGDSALYLCASSPETSADNEQFFGPGTRLTVL.

This clonotype was recorded a few times. The chain joins TRBV28 to TRBJ2-1; D uncertain. V was clipped by 6 bases and J by 8 bases, with 17 bases between them. Germline V gene lookup returns CDR1 MDHEN and CDR2 SYDVKM. This CDR3 is 14 amino acids long. The CDR3 bases are TGTGCCAGCAGCTTTCTGGTCCTGCTCGATGAGCAGTTCTTC. Translating it yields CASSFLVLLDEQFF.

The sample holds a few counts of this clonotype. The rearrangement joins TRBV6-2 or TRBV6-3 to TRBJ2-7, with D possibly being TRBD2 (5 bases). Trimming stripped 6 bases from V and 2 bases from J, with 14 bases between. Germline assignment: CDR1 MNHEY and CDR2 SVGEGT. The CDR3 sequence is 14 residues long. The CDR3 here is CASSHPGLAYEQYV. For the CDR3, the DNA is TGTGCCAGCAGCCACCCGGGATTAGCCTACGAGCAGTACGTC.

This clonotype showed up just a few times. CDR3 protein: CASSYADGGTEQFF. CDR3 coding DNA: TGTGCCAGCAGTTACGCGGACGGGGGGACTGAGCAGTTCTTC. This chain joins TRBV6-6 and TRBJ2-1; TRBD2 aligns across 7 bases. J lost 9 bases, V lost 2 bases, and 7 bases had no gene match. Germline V gives CDR1 MNHNY, CDR2 SVGAGI (reference sequence). CDR3 size: 14 residues.

The CDR3 DNA reads as TGCGCCAGCACGACAGGGGAGGGAAACACTGAAGCTTTCTTT. The encoded protein is CASTTGEGNTEAFF. V usage is TRBV5-1 and J usage is TRBJ1-1; 8 nucleotides agree with TRBD1. This CDR3 spans 14 amino acids. The germline V gene has CDR1 SGHRS and CDR2 YFSETQ. The junction had 6 bases not matched to a gene; V was cut back by 6 bases and J by 2 bases.

This chain joins TRBV6-5 and TRBJ1-2, with D maybe TRBD1 (6 bases). With 4 bases removed from V and 7 bases from J, the gap between germline ends came to 13 bases. The CDR3 contains 13 residues. The germline gives CDR1 MNHEY, CDR2 SVGAGI. The CDR3 spells CASSLDGGPGYTF. The CDR3 DNA sequence: TGTGCCAGCAGTTTGGACGGGGGGCCTGGCTACACCTTC.

This clonotype was seen many times. V and J are TRBV7-8 and TRBJ2-3; 12 positions agree with TRBD1. There are 15 residues in the CDR3. Unmatched junction bases numbered 3, after V lost 4 bases and J lost 4 bases. CDR1 SGHVS and CDR2 FQNEAQ come from the germline V gene. CDR3 residues: CASSWDRGRADTQYF. CDR3 nucleotide sequence: TGTGCCAGCAGCTGGGACAGGGGGCGTGCAGATACGCAGTATTTT.

This clonotype was seen many times. The chain links TRBV7-9 to TRBJ1-6; the match to TRBD1 covers 7 bases. The length of the CDR3 is 18 residues. V shed 4 bases, J shed 4 bases, and the junction held 13 bases outside the gene matches. CDR1 is SEHNR and CDR2 is FQNEAQ in the germline V gene (reference sequence). The CDR3 coding sequence is TGTGCCAGCAGCTCAACTTTGGTACCGGGACAGTATAATTCACCCCTCCACTTT. Translating it yields CASSSTLVPGQYNSPLHF.

V gene TRBV5-5 combines with J gene TRBJ1-6; maybe TRBD1 (6 bases). The length of the CDR3 is 15 residues. V dropped 0 bases and J dropped 5 bases, with 9 bases sitting between them. Germline V CDR1 and CDR2: SGHKS, YYEKEE (reference sequence). Here the CDR3 reads CASSLVPGDNSPLHF. CDR3 DNA: TGTGCCAGCAGCTTGGTTCCAGGGGATAATTCACCCCTCCACTTT.

The sample holds a few counts of this clonotype. The V call is TRBV11-2, the J call TRBJ2-5; D gene unclear. Germline CDR1 SGHAT, CDR2 FQNNGV. Trimming left V 5 bases short and J 2 bases short, with 15 bases between. This CDR3 is built from 15 residues. CDR3 residues: CASSPGDSLQETQYF. The DNA for the CDR3 is TGTGCCAGCAGCCCTGGAGATTCTTTGCAAGAGACCCAGTACTTC.